The sequence of this T cell receptor beta chain was determined in a study of blood T cell repertoires in COVID-19. The CDR3 is made up of 15 amino acids. Trimming cost V 2 bases and J 0 bases, with 7 bases left between them. The germline CDR1 and CDR2 sequences are MDHEN and SYDVKM. TCRdb's copy holds only in-frame clones and misses some; the assay was immunoSEQ multiplex PCR. There are 200,000 to 300,000 clones in the sample; approximately 88% occur only once, and roughly 3% lies in the top ten. Within the 2 weeks before study entry, each person in the exposed group met a COVID-19 case. This chain joins TRBV28 and TRBJ2-2; D is unclear. Sequencing was carried out using PBMCs or T cells enriched from blood (not recorded which). The source of this sequence is a woman in her forties who had been exposed to COVID-19. DNA for the CDR3: TGTGCCAGCAGTTTAGGCGGCGCGAACACCGGGGAGCTGTTTTTT. Its translation: CASSLGGANTGELFF.